These 25 T cell receptor beta chains originate from one sample sequenced in a study of T cells in tumors after PD-1 blockade (dated by TCRdb to about 2019). According to the study, the label for this sample's time point signals: second of two post-therapy site-matched biopsies about two months apart. Library preparation used the immunoSEQ multiplex PCR assay. This is the immuneACCESS table as TCRdb keeps it, with only in-frame sequences that have V and J called. A part of the clones is gone; compared with another copy, unresolved V genes explain less than half, and the rest is unexplained. This sample comprises some 8,200 clones, 62% of them detected only once. Of the sample, roughly 13% falls within the top ten clones. The source was tumor tissue, collected after anti-PD-1 treatment. The receptors shown here come from a human donor with basal cell carcinoma.

The rearrangement joins TRBV5-1 to TRBJ2-7; D may be TRBD1 or TRBD2 (6 bases each). CDR1 is SGHRS and CDR2 is YFSETQ in the germline V gene. The V end was cut by 0 bases, the J end by 0 bases, with 13 bases between. The CDR3 loop spans 16 amino acids. As DNA, the CDR3 is TGCGCCAGCAGCTTGGAGGGGGGTGCTAGCTCCTACGAGCAGTACTTC. Amino acid sequence: CASSLEGGASSYEQYF.

This clone has just a few counts. The chain has TRBV9 and TRBJ2-1, with D perhaps TRBD2 (5 bases). Trimming removed 2 bases at V and 5 bases at J, with 14 bases between. This CDR3 is 15 amino acids long. Germline V gives CDR1 SGDLS, CDR2 YYNGEE. The CDR3, as DNA: TGTGCCAGCAGCGTGTTGGCTAGCCGACACAATGAGCAGTTCTTC. Translation: CASSVLASRHNEQFF.

The chain uses TRBV3-1 (or the pseudogene TRBV3-2) and TRBJ2-3, with 7 bases lining up with TRBD1. Looked up from germline, CDR1 is LGHDT and CDR2 is YNNKEL (reference sequence). CDR3 length equals 18 residues. Trimming cost V 0 bases and J 0 bases; bases outside gene matches: 9. Here the CDR3 DNA reads TGTGCCAGCAGCCAAGATTGGCCAGGGGGTTCGAGCACAGATACGCAGTATTTT. Amino acid sequence: CASSQDWPGGSSTDTQYF.

The chain recombines TRBV5-1 with TRBJ1-1; 7 nucleotides match TRBD1. Trimming cost V 4 bases and J 4 bases; bases outside gene matches: 16. Germline V lookup: CDR1 SGHRS, CDR2 YFSETQ. CDR3 length: 17 residues. CDR3 DNA sequence: TGCGCCAGCAGCCTCCCGACAGGGCCAAATATTACCACTGAAGCTTTCTTT. Its protein product is CASSLPTGPNITTEAFF.

Sample share makes this clone medium-sized (0.01 to 0.1%). V usage is TRBV18 and J usage is TRBJ2-5, with 10 bases lining up with TRBD1. The germline CDR1 and CDR2 sequences are KGHSH and LQKENI. The CDR3 consists of 16 residues. Trimming cost V 6 bases and J 4 bases; bases outside gene matches: 11. CDR3 DNA: TGTGCCAGCTCGCAACGGGACAGGGGTATTGGAGAGACCCAGTACTTC. It specifies CASSQRDRGIGETQYF. The whole variable domain, remainder taken from reference TRBV18 and TRBJ2-5, is NAGVMQNPRHLVRRRGQEARLRCSPMKGHSHVYWYRQLPEEGLKFMVYLQKENIIDESGMPKERFSAEFPKEGPSILRIQQVVRGDSAAYFCASSQRDRGIGETQYFGPGTRLLVL.

V usage is TRBV19 and J usage is TRBJ2-2, with 7 nucleotides matching TRBD2. This CDR3 contains 14 residues. Per the germline V gene, CDR1 is LNHDA and CDR2 is SQIVND (reference sequence). The ends lost 8 bases at V and 1 base at J; junction bases unmatched: 4. This CDR3 is CASRLAGNTGELFF. The CDR3 coding sequence is TGTGCCAGTCGACTAGCTGGGAACACCGGGGAGCTGTTTTTT.

This clone was counted once. The rearrangement joins TRBV5-1 to TRBJ2-1; D remains unclear. The CDR3 sequence is 17 residues long. Germline V gene sequence: CDR1 SGHRS, CDR2 YFSETQ. Deletions cut 0 bases from V and 0 bases from J, with 13 bases between. This chain's CDR3 is CASSLAARLSSYNEQFF. The DNA for the CDR3 is TGCGCCAGCAGCTTGGCGGCGCGATTAAGCTCCTACAATGAGCAGTTCTTC.

This clone rates as medium-sized. This chain uses TRBV3-1 (or the pseudogene TRBV3-2) with TRBJ2-2; TRBD1 is a possible D gene (5 bases). The CDR3 runs to 13 residues. Germline CDR1 LGHDT, CDR2 YNNKEL (reference sequence). Trimming pared 0 bases from V and 10 bases from J, leaving 9 bases between. The CDR3 region is CASSQDIGEELFF. The CDR3 DNA follows: TGTGCCAGCAGCCAAGATATAGGGGAGGAGCTGTTTTTT.

This clone occurred a few times. The gene calls are TRBV19 and TRBJ1-2; D gene uncertain. The V gene lost 6 bases and the J gene lost 4 bases, with 12 bases spanning the gap. CDR3 length equals 13 residues. CDR1 is LNHDA, CDR2 SQIVND, per germline (reference sequence). The CDR3 loop is CASSLIITYGYTF. The CDR3 DNA is TGTGCCAGTAGCCTGATAATCACCTATGGCTACACCTTC.

In its sample, this clone was seen a few times. This rearrangement joins TRBV6-1 to TRBJ2-3; no firm D call. CDR3 size: 14 residues. Per the germline V gene, CDR1 is MNHNS and CDR2 is SASEGT. V lost 0 bases and J lost 4, with 8 bases in between. CDR3 DNA sequence: TGTGCCAGCAGTGAAGCGCTTAGGGCAGATACGCAGTATTTT. Translation gives CASSEALRADTQYF.

The gene calls are TRBV7-8 and TRBJ1-1, with D possibly TRBD1 on 6 matching bases. This CDR3 region has 16 residues. Trimming removed 5 bases at V and 0 bases at J, with 16 bases between. Germline CDR1 reads SGHVS; CDR2 reads FQNEAQ. The CDR3 sequence is CASSPRDAGVNTEAFF. The CDR3, as DNA: TGTGCCAGCAGCCCCCGGGACGCAGGGGTGAACACTGAAGCTTTCTTT.

The chain combines TRBV7-9 with TRBJ1-2; 7 nucleotides line up with TRBD1. The germline CDR1 and CDR2 sequences are SEHNR and FQNEAQ (reference sequence). The CDR3 length is 12 residues. Unmatched junction bases numbered 8, after V lost 8 bases and J lost 8 bases. CDR3: CASSGTGEGYTF. The CDR3 DNA reads as TGTGCCAGCTCTGGTACAGGGGAAGGCTACACCTTC.

This clone was seen only a few times. The CDR3: CASSRWFLNTEAFF. In nucleotides, the CDR3 is TGTGCCAGCAGCCGCTGGTTCCTGAACACTGAAGCTTTCTTT. The genes are TRBV5-4 and TRBJ1-1; no definite D call. V shed 4 bases and J shed 0 bases, with 10 bases lying between them. The germline gives CDR1 SGHNT, CDR2 YYREEE (reference sequence). The CDR3 consists of 14 residues.

This clone showed up just a few times. V is TRBV5-1 and J is TRBJ2-3; D call uncertain. Germline CDR1 SGHRS, CDR2 YFSETQ. This CDR3 is 14 amino acids long. The V end lost 1 base, the J end lost 2 bases, and 8 bases lay between the germline ends. CDR3 bases: TGCGCCAGCAGCTTGCCAACGGACACAGATACGCAGTATTTT. Translation: CASSLPTDTDTQYF. The full variable domain, with the rest looked up from reference TRBV5-1 and TRBJ2-3, is KAGVTQTPRYLIKTRGQQVTLSCSPISGHRSVSWYQQTPGQGLQFLFEYFSETQRNKGNFPGRFSGRQFSNSRSEMNVSTLELGDSALYLCASSLPTDTDTQYFGPGTRLTVL.

The chain joins TRBV27 to TRBJ2-7; 8 bases are a match to TRBD1. V lost 6 bases and J lost 5; bases outside the gene matches: 12. Germline V lookup: CDR1 MNHEY, CDR2 SMNVEV (reference sequence). The CDR3 covers 15 residues. This chain's CDR3 is CASRAAGTGKDEQYF. In DNA form, the CDR3 reads TGTGCCAGCAGAGCCGCCGGGACAGGAAAGGACGAGCAGTACTTC.

This clone was counted a few times. The genes are TRBV27 and TRBJ2-7; D is perhaps TRBD1 or TRBD2 (5 bases each). Trimming stripped 6 bases from V and 2 bases from J, with 14 bases between. The CDR3 extends over 14 amino acids. Germline-derived CDR1 and CDR2 are MNHEY and SMNVEV (reference sequence). The CDR3 loop is CASRGRTPPYEQYF. For the CDR3, the DNA is TGTGCCAGCAGGGGGCGGACTCCCCCCTACGAGCAGTACTTC.

The chain employs TRBV6-2 or TRBV6-3 and TRBJ2-1; 12 nucleotides agree with TRBD2. Germline V CDR1 and CDR2: MNHEY, SVGEGT. The CDR3 runs to 12 residues. V lost 6 bases, J lost 12 bases, and 3 bases stayed unmatched. CDR3 in amino acids: CASSLLAGGQFF. CDR3 DNA: TGTGCCAGCAGCCTACTAGCGGGGGGGCAGTTCTTC.

The chain is built from TRBV3-1 (or the pseudogene TRBV3-2) and TRBJ2-6, with unresolved D. Germline assignment: CDR1 LGHDT and CDR2 YNNKEL (reference sequence). V was clipped by 0 bases and J by 2 bases, with 14 bases between them. The CDR3 contains 18 residues. As DNA, the CDR3 is TGTGCCAGCAGCCAAGACAGTGGGTTGATAGCTGGGGCCAACGTCCTGACTTTC. It is translated as CASSQDSGLIAGANVLTF.

The V gene is TRBV2, the J gene TRBJ2-7; TRBD1 agrees at 9 bases. CDR3 size: 16 residues. V trimming: 2 bases; J trimming: 2 bases; junction bases outside the gene matches: 7. Germline V CDR1 and CDR2: SNHLY, FYNNEI. CDR3: CASSERVGTGPYEQYF. The DNA of the CDR3 is TGTGCCAGCAGTGAACGAGTCGGGACAGGGCCCTACGAGCAGTACTTC. Supplemented by reference TRBV2 and TRBJ2-7, the full variable domain reads EPEVTQTPSHQVTQMGQEVILRCVPISNHLYFYWYRQILGQKVEFLVSFYNNEISEKSEIFDDQFSVERPDGSNFTLKIRSTKLEDSAMYFCASSERVGTGPYEQYFGPGTRLTVT.

The V call is TRBV5-6, the J call TRBJ2-7; 10 bases match TRBD2. The CDR3 runs to 15 residues. Per germline, CDR1 SGHDT and CDR2 YYEEEE. The V segment lost 4 bases and the J segment 1 base; nucleotides outside the gene matches: 5. CDR3 bases: TGTGCCAGCAGCGTACTAGCGGGGTCTTCCTACGAGCAGTACTTC. This sequence encodes CASSVLAGSSYEQYF.

The genes are TRBV4-1 and TRBJ2-7; 9 nucleotides match TRBD1. CDR3 length: 18 amino acids. V dropped 0 bases and J dropped 2; count of bases not matched to a gene: 11. In germline, CDR1 is MGHRA, CDR2 YSYEKL. CDR3 coding DNA: TGCGCCAGCAGCCAAGATTCAGGGGACAGGGTGCCCCCCTACGAGCAGTACTTC. Its protein product is CASSQDSGDRVPPYEQYF.

The J gene is TRBJ2-3, the V gene TRBV24-1, with TRBD1 as a possible D gene (5 bases). Between the trimmed V and J ends, which lost 4 bases and 4 bases, there was a span of 23 bases. CDR3 size: 18 residues. CDR1 and CDR2 (germline): KGHDR, SFDVKD. The CDR3 DNA follows: TGTGCCACCAGTGACCCAAGTACCAGGGCAGGGTTGGCAGATACGCAGTATTTT. Protein: CATSDPSTRAGLADTQYF.

This chain links TRBV2 with TRBJ1-1; maybe TRBD1 (5 bases). CDR1 is SNHLY and CDR2 is FYNNEI in the germline V gene. The CDR3 loop spans 15 amino acids. Trimming took off 4 bases at V and 3 bases at J, with 15 bases between the two ends. The CDR3 nucleotides are TGTGCCAGCAGTGCACGGAGGGGCTTGGACACTGAAGCTTTCTTT. Translation: CASSARRGLDTEAFF.

This clone was seen a handful of times. DNA of the CDR3: TGTGCCAGCAGTTTTTCGGGTCCGCAGCCCCAGCATTTT. This encodes CASSFSGPQPQHF. The chain recombines TRBV27 with TRBJ1-5, with no clear D. V lost 3 bases and J 7 bases, leaving 10 bases between the germline ends. The CDR3 is made up of 13 amino acids. The germline CDR1 and CDR2 sequences are MNHEY and SMNVEV (reference sequence).

The chain has TRBV7-8 and TRBJ2-1; the match to TRBD1 covers 8 bases. Losses at the gene ends were 3 bases for V and 8 bases for J; bases not matched to a gene: 9. Germline CDR1 and CDR2: SGHVS and FQNEAQ. CDR3 length equals 15 residues. The CDR3 sequence is CASSFSTGAVDEQFF. The CDR3 region has the DNA TGTGCCAGCAGCTTTTCGACAGGGGCTGTGGATGAGCAGTTCTTC.